The 23 T cell receptor beta chains in this list originate from one sample, sequenced in a study of CD8 T cells in ankylosing spondylitis. MiXCR, applied by TCRdb to the 5' RACE reads, yields one record per CDR3 protein. The repertoire includes about 220,000 distinct CDR3 sequences, more than 9% of them detected once, and roughly a fifth sits in the top ten. Sequencing used blood, either unsorted or a sorted T cell fraction (not recorded which). The source is a male donor with ankylosing spondylitis or in good health (not recorded which).

The chain links TRBV5-1 to TRBJ2-5, with D perhaps TRBD2 (6 bases). This CDR3 is 14 amino acids long. Trimming removed 3 bases at V and 5 bases at J, with 14 bases between. Germline CDR1 is SGHRS and CDR2 is YFSETQ. The CDR3 spells CASSSAAGRETQYF. The CDR3 region has the DNA TGCGCCAGCAGCTCGGCGGCGGGGAGGGAGACCCAGTACTTC.

This clonotype has ten or more counts. The chain employs TRBV2 and TRBJ2-3; 7 bases match TRBD2. The ends lost 4 bases at V and 2 bases at J; junction bases unmatched: 6. This CDR3 comprises 15 residues. Germline V gives CDR1 SNHLY, CDR2 FYNNEI. The CDR3 is CASSGTGGDTDTQYF. In nucleotides, the CDR3 is TGTGCCAGCAGTGGGACGGGAGGTGACACAGATACGCAGTATTTT.

This clonotype came up many times. The V gene is TRBV6-4, the J gene TRBJ2-5, with 9 bases identical to TRBD1. CDR1 MRHNA and CDR2 SNTAGT come from the germline V gene. Trimming took 5 bases from V and 4 from J; bases not matched to a gene: 5. There are 14 residues in the CDR3. The CDR3 sequence is CASSRTGEGETQYF. The CDR3 nucleotides are TGTGCCAGCAGTCGGACAGGGGAGGGAGAGACCCAGTACTTC.

This clonotype has a count of ten or more. The genes are TRBV5-1 and TRBJ1-2; 8 bases match TRBD1. The CDR3 sequence is 16 residues long. Trimming at V came to 1 base and at J to 4 bases, leaving 9 bases not matched to a gene. The germline V gene has CDR1 SGHRS and CDR2 YFSETQ. The CDR3 here is CASSLPGQGAAYGYTF. DNA of the CDR3: TGCGCCAGCAGCTTGCCCGGCCAGGGGGCAGCCTATGGCTACACCTTC.

CDR3 amino acids: CASSLAGGEYNEQFF. Written as DNA, the CDR3 is TGCGCCAGCAGCTTGGCAGGGGGGGAGTACAATGAGCAGTTCTTC. The V gene is TRBV5-1, the J gene TRBJ2-1; D may match TRBD1 or TRBD2 (7 bases each). Germline V gene lookup returns CDR1 SGHRS and CDR2 YFSETQ. The CDR3 runs to 15 residues. Trimming removed 0 bases at V and 4 bases at J, with 11 bases between.

This clonotype came up many times. The DNA of the CDR3 is TGTGCCACCAGTCCTCCGGGCTACACCGGGGAGCTGTTTTTT. It yields the protein CATSPPGYTGELFF. The chain joins TRBV24-1 to TRBJ2-2, with D unresolved. Trimming removed 6 bases at V and 3 bases at J, with 10 bases between. The CDR3 extends over 14 amino acids. Germline values: CDR1 KGHDR, CDR2 SFDVKD.

As concerns this clonotype: A single base separates this from a much larger clone, so it may be a read error. The CDR3 DNA reads as TGCAGTGCTTGGGACAGGGTGGGCTACGAGCAGAACTTC. It is translated as CSAWDRVGYEQNF. The V and J genes are TRBV20-1 and TRBJ2-7, with TRBD1 matching over 9 bases. Germline V gives CDR1 DFQATT, CDR2 SNEGSKA (reference sequence). This CDR3 is built from 13 residues.

This clonotype was seen many times. The rearrangement joins TRBV29-1 to TRBJ2-5; unclear D gene. Trimming removed 3 bases at V and 4 bases at J, with 6 bases between. The CDR3 has 11 residues. CDR1 is SQVTM, CDR2 ANQGSEA, per germline. CDR3 bases: TGCAGCGTTGAGGCCGGAGAGACCCAGTACTTC. Its protein is CSVEAGETQYF.

This clonotype was observed many times. The chain links TRBV5-1 to TRBJ2-3, with D unclear. In germline, CDR1 is SGHRS, CDR2 YFSETQ. The CDR3 totals 13 residues. Trimming took 4 bases from V and 3 from J, leaving 9 bases between them. CDR3 loop: CASSIQSTDTQYF. The CDR3, as DNA: TGCGCCAGCAGCATCCAAAGTACAGATACGCAGTATTTT.

This clonotype was counted between two and nine times. V and J are TRBV7-9 and TRBJ2-2, with 10 bases lining up with TRBD1. The CDR3 runs 16 residues. V gave up 5 bases and J gave up 5 bases; unmatched junction bases: 8. Germline V gene sequence: CDR1 SEHNR, CDR2 FQNEAQ (reference sequence). The CDR3 reads CASSHGDRGRTGELFF. DNA for the CDR3: TGTGCCAGCAGCCACGGGGACAGGGGACGGACCGGGGAGCTGTTTTTT.

The chain's CDR3 is CASSRGVATGELFF. The CDR3 bases are TGTGCCAGCAGCAGGGGGGTCGCCACCGGGGAGCTGTTTTTT. The chain links TRBV3-1 to TRBJ2-2; D tentatively fits TRBD1 or TRBD2 (6 bases each). The CDR3 is made up of 14 amino acids. The germline V gene encodes CDR1 LGHDT and CDR2 YNNKEL (reference sequence). The V and J ends lost 5 bases and 4 bases respectively, with 11 bases between them.

This clonotype appeared many times. This chain joins TRBV28 and TRBJ1-5; weak D call: TRBD1 (6 bases). The ends were cut back, 10 bases at V and 3 bases at J, with 10 bases in the middle. CDR1 is MDHEN, CDR2 SYDVKM, per germline. The CDR3 contains 12 residues. In nucleotides, the CDR3 is TGTGCCACCAGGGGTACCAATCAGCCCCAGCATTTT. Amino acid sequence: CATRGTNQPQHF. The full variable domain, with the rest looked up from reference TRBV28 and TRBJ1-5, is DVKVTQSSRYLVKRTGEKVFLECVQDMDHENMFWYRQDPGLGLRLIYFSYDVKMKEKGDIPEGYSVSREKKERFSLILESASTNQTSMYLCATRGTNQPQHFGDGTRLSIL.

In its sample, this clonotype was seen a few times. The gene calls are TRBV18 and TRBJ2-3; tentatively, D is TRBD1 (5 bases). This CDR3 has 14 residues. The ends were cut back, 2 bases at V and 7 bases at J, with 13 bases in the middle. Germline V gene lookup returns CDR1 KGHSH and CDR2 LQKENI. CDR3 coding DNA: TGTGCCAGCTCACCAATCGCAGACAGTAATACGCAGTATTTT. It translates to CASSPIADSNTQYF.

The rearrangement uses TRBV15 and TRBJ1-1; the D gene is possibly TRBD1 (5 bases). CDR1 and CDR2 from the germline V gene are LNHNV and YYDKDF (reference sequence). The CDR3 totals 14 residues. The germline V and J ends were trimmed by 6 bases and 4 bases, with 15 bases remaining between them. As DNA, the CDR3 is TGTGCCACCAGAGGGGCGGGGCGGGGCACTGAAGCTTTCTTT. It codes for CATRGAGRGTEAFF. The variable domain in full, completed from reference TRBV15 and TRBJ1-1, reads DAMVIQNPRYQVTQFGKPVTLSCSQTLNHNVMYWYQQKSSQAPKLLFHYYDKDFNNEADTPDNFQSRRPNTSFCFLDIRSPGLGDTAMYLCATRGAGRGTEAFFGQGTRLTVV.

This clonotype was counted many times. The chain couples TRBV4-2 to TRBJ2-3; TRBD2 aligns across 10 bases. Losses at the gene ends were 0 bases for V and 1 base for J; bases not matched to a gene: 7. Germline values: CDR1 LGHNA, CDR2 YNFKEQ. The CDR3 sequence is 18 residues long. The CDR3 sequence: CASSQDIGTSDGTDTQYF. As DNA, the CDR3 is TGTGCCAGCAGCCAAGATATCGGGACTAGCGATGGCACAGATACGCAGTATTTT.

This clonotype was seen repeatedly, ten times or more. This chain links TRBV12-3 or TRBV12-4 with TRBJ1-1; D not resolved. Trimming took off 6 bases at V and 2 bases at J, with 4 bases between the two ends. CDR3 size: 11 residues. CDR3: CASRFNTEAFF. In DNA, the CDR3 is TGTGCCAGCAGATTTAACACTGAAGCTTTCTTT.

In regard to this clonotype: It may be a read error: a sequence one base away is much more abundant. This chain connects TRBV4-1 to TRBJ1-1, with a weak D call TRBD1 (5 bases). Germline loops: CDR1 MGHRA, CDR2 YSYEKL. The CDR3 has 16 residues. CDR3 in DNA: TGCGCCAGCAGCCAAGGGGACTTGGGCATGAACACTGAAGCTTACTTT. It specifies CASSQGDLGMNTEAYF.

This sequence joins TRBV28 and TRBJ1-2; no clear D. Germline V CDR1 and CDR2: MDHEN, SYDVKM. There are 11 residues in the CDR3. Trimming cost V 6 bases and J 7 bases, with 9 bases left between them. In nucleotides, the CDR3 is TGTGCCAGCAGCCAAACTACTGGCTACACCTTC. Its translation is CASSQTTGYTF.

Only a few counts were recorded for this clonotype. The chain carries TRBV20-1 and TRBJ1-5; D may be TRBD1 (5 bases). This CDR3 has 19 residues. Germline CDR1 DFQATT, CDR2 SNEGSKA (reference sequence). V was trimmed by 5 bases and J by 0 bases, leaving 26 bases between them. The CDR3 spells CSAGLGTEYDQPSNQPQHF. The CDR3 DNA is TGCAGTGCTGGATTGGGGACGGAGTACGATCAGCCTAGCAATCAGCCCCAGCATTTT.

The V and J genes are TRBV6-1 and TRBJ1-5, with TRBD1 matching over 9 bases. V lost 4 bases to trimming and J lost 6 bases; unmatched junction nucleotides: 7. The CDR3 length is 15 residues. CDR1 is MNHNS and CDR2 is SASEGT in the germline V gene. The CDR3 nucleotides read TGTGCCAGCAGTGCCGGGACAGGGAGATTTCAGCCCCAGCATTTT. As protein: CASSAGTGRFQPQHF.

This clonotype is a singleton in its sample. The J gene is TRBJ2-2, the V gene TRBV12-3 or TRBV12-4; possibly TRBD1 or TRBD2 for D (5 bases each). The CDR3 length is 14 residues. Trimming cost V 7 bases and J 4 bases, with 13 bases left between them. The CDR3 sequence: CASTAGTGTGELFF. In DNA form, the CDR3 reads TGTGCCAGCACGGCAGGGACGGGCACCGGGGAGCTGTTTTTT.

In its sample, this clonotype was seen once. The genes are TRBV2 and TRBJ2-7; D remains unclear. CDR3 size: 15 residues. The V and J ends lost 5 bases and 3 bases respectively, with 17 bases between them. The V gene's germline CDR1 is SNHLY and CDR2 FYNNEI. CDR3 nucleotide sequence: TGTGCCAGCAGTTCAAGTGGACCGTGGGGCTACGAGCAGTACTTC. Amino acid sequence: CASSSSGPWGYEQYF.

A few counts support this clonotype. The gene calls are TRBV7-3 and TRBJ2-1, with TRBD2 matching over 12 bases. From germline, CDR1 is SGHTA and CDR2 FQGTGA. The CDR3 loop spans 17 amino acids. The junction had 5 bases not matched to a gene; V was cut back by 1 base and J by 4 bases. The CDR3 DNA reads TGTGCCAGCAGCTTAATCCCGACTAGCGGGGGATACAATGAGCAGTTCTTC. Its protein product is CASSLIPTSGGYNEQFF.